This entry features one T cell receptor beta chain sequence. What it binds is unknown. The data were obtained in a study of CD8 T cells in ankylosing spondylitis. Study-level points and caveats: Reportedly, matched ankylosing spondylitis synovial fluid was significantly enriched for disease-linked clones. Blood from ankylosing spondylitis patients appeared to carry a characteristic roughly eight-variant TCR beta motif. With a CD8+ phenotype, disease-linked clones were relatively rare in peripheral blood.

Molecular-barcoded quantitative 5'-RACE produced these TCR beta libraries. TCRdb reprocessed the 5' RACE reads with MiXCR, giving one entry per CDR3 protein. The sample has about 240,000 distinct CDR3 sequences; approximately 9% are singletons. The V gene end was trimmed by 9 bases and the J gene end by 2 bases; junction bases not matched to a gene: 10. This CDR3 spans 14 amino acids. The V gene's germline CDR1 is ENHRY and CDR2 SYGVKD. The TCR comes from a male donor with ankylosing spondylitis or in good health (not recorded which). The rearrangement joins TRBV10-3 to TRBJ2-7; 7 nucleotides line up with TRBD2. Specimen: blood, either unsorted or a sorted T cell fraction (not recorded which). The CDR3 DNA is TGTGCCATACAATCGGTCCGGGAGGCCTACGAGCAGTACTTC. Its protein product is CAIQSVREAYEQYF.